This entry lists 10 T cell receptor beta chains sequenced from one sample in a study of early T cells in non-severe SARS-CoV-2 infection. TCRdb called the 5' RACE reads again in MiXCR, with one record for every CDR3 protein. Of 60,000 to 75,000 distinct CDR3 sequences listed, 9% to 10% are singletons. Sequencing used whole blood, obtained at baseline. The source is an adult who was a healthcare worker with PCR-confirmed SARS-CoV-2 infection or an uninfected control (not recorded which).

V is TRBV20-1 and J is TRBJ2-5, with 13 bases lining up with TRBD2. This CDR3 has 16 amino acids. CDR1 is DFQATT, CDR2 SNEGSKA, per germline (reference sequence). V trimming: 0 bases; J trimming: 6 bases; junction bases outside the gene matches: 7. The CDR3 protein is CSARETTSGRWKTQYF. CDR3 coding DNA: TGCAGTGCTAGAGAAACGACTAGCGGGAGGTGGAAGACCCAGTACTTC.

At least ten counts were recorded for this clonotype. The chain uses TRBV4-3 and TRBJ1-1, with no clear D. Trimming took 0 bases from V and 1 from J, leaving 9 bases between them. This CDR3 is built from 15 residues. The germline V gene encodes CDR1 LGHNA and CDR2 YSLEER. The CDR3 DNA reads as TGCGCCAGCAGCCAAGATATACACGGGAACACTGAAGCTTTCTTT. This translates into CASSQDIHGNTEAFF.

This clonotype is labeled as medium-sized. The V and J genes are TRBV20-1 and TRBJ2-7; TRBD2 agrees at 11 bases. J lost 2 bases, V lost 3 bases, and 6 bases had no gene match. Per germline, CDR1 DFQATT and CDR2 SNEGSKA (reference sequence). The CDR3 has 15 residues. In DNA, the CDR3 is TGCAGTGCTAGTGACCCGGGACTAGCGGCCTACGAGCAGTACTTC. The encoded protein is CSASDPGLAAYEQYF.

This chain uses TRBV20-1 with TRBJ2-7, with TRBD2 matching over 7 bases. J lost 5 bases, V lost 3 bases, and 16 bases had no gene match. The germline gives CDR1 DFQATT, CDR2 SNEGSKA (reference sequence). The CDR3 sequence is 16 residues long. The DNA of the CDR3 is TGCAGTGCTAGCCCCTTGGGGGGAGGGCGATTCCACGAGCAGTACTTC. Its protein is CSASPLGGGRFHEQYF.

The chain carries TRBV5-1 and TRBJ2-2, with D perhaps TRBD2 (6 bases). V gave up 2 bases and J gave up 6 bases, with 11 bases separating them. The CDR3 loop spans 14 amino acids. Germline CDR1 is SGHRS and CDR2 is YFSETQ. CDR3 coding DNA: TGCGCCAGCAGCTTCTCTAGCGATTCCGGGGAGCTGTTTTTT. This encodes CASSFSSDSGELFF.

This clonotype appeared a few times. The CDR3: CSASGPLAEQETQYF. The CDR3 nucleotides are TGCAGTGCTAGTGGACCGTTAGCAGAACAAGAGACCCAGTACTTC. This chain joins TRBV20-1 and TRBJ2-5; no reliable D call. The V end lost 3 bases, the J end lost 2 bases, and 16 bases lay between the germline ends. The CDR3 sequence is 15 residues long. Germline values: CDR1 DFQATT, CDR2 SNEGSKA (reference sequence).

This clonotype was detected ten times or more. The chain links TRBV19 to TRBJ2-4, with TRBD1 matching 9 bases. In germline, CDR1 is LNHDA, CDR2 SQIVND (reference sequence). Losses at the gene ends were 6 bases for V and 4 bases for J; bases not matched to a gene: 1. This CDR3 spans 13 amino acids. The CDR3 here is CASSGTGKNIQYF. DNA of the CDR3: TGTGCCAGTAGCGGGACAGGGAAAAACATTCAGTACTTC.

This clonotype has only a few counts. CDR3 residues: CASKGGPLAEAFF. The CDR3 DNA reads as TGTGCCAGCAAGGGGGGCCCCCTAGCAGAAGCTTTCTTT. The chain uses TRBV2 and TRBJ1-1; D possibly corresponds to TRBD1 (6 bases). The CDR3 contains 13 residues. Germline-derived CDR1 and CDR2 are SNHLY and FYNNEI. V gave up 7 bases and J gave up 8 bases, with 17 bases separating them.

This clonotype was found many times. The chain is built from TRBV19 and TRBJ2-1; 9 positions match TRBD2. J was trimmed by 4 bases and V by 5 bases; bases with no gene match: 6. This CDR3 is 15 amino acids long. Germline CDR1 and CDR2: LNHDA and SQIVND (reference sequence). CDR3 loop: CASSALAGPYNEQFF. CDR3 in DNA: TGTGCCAGTAGTGCCCTAGCGGGACCTTACAATGAGCAGTTCTTC.

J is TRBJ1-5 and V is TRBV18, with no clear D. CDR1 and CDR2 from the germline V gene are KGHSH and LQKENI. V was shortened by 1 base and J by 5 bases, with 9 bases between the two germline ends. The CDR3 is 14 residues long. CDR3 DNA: TGTGCCAGCTCACCACTGGACGGGGATCAGCCCCAGCATTTT. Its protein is CASSPLDGDQPQHF.